This T cell receptor beta chain was identified in a study of blood T cell repertoires in COVID-19. Overall study context: The United States, Italy and Spain provided the acute and convalescent COVID-19 samples. Nucleic acid was either cDNA or gDNA, and it came from T cells, B-cell-depleted T cells, or PBMCs.

Per the germline V gene, CDR1 is SGDLS and CDR2 is YYNGEE. This CDR3 is 16 amino acids long. Losses at the gene ends were 0 bases for V and 2 bases for J; bases not matched to a gene: 2. Patients from Seattle were sampled longitudinally, starting during active infection. This clone was seen a single time. Per the authors' pipeline: From reference gene primer amplification, estimates of nucleated cell counts were derived. The assay was immunoSEQ multiplex PCR, and TCRdb's table has in-frame clones only and misses some. D and trimming come from the DNA, and the V and J calls and clone size come from that table. The table includes fewer than 500,000 clones, about 90% detected once.

The clonotype comes from a man aged 18 to 29 with COVID-19, enrolled during active disease. V usage is TRBV9 and J usage is TRBJ2-1, with 10 positions matching TRBD2. Sequencing was done on a sample of peripheral blood. The CDR3 here is CASSVDTSGTYNEQFF. The CDR3 nucleotides read TGTGCCAGCAGCGTAGATACTAGCGGGACCTACAATGAGCAGTTCTTC. The whole variable domain, filled in from reference TRBV9 and TRBJ2-1, reads DSGVTQTPKHLITATGQRVTLRCSPRSGDLSVYWYQQSLDQGLQFLIQYYNGEERAKGNILERFSAQQFPDLHSELNLSSLELGDSALYFCASSVDTSGTYNEQFFGPGTRLTVL.